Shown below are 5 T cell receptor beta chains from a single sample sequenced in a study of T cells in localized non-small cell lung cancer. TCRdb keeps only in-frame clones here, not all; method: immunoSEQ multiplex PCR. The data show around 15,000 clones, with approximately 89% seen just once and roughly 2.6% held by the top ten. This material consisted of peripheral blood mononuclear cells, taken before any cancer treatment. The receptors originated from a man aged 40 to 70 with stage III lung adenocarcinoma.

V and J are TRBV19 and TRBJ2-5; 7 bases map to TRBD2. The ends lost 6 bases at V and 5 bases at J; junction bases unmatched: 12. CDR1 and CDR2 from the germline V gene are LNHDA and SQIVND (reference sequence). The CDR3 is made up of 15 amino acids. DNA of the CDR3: TGTGCCAGTAGCCGCTCCCCTCGGACTAGGGAGACCCAGTACTTC. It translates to CASSRSPRTRETQYF.

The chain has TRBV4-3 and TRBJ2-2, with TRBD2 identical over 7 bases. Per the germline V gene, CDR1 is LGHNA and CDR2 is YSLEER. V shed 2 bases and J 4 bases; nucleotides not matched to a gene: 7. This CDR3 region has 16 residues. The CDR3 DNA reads TGCGCCAGCAGCCAAAGAGCGGGGCCGGGCACCGGGGAGCTGTTTTTT. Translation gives CASSQRAGPGTGELFF.

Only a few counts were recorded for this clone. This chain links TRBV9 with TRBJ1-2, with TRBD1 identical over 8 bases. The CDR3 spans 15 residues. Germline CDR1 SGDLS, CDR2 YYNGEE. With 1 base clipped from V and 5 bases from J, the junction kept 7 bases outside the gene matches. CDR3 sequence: CASSVSARGPYGYTF. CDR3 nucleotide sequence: TGTGCCAGCAGCGTATCGGCCAGGGGGCCTTATGGCTACACCTTC.

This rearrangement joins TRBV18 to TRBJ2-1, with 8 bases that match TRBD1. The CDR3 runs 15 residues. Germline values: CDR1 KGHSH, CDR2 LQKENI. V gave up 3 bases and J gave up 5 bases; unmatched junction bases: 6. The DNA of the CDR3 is TGTGCCAGCTCACCGTACAGGGGGACCGACAATGAGCAGTTCTTC. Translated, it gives CASSPYRGTDNEQFF.

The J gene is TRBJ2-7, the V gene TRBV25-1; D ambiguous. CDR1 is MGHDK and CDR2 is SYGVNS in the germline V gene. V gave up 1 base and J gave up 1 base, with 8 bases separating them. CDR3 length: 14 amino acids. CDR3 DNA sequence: TGTGCCAGCAGTGAATTCGGCGGTTCCTACGAGCAGTACTTC. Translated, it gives CASSEFGGSYEQYF.